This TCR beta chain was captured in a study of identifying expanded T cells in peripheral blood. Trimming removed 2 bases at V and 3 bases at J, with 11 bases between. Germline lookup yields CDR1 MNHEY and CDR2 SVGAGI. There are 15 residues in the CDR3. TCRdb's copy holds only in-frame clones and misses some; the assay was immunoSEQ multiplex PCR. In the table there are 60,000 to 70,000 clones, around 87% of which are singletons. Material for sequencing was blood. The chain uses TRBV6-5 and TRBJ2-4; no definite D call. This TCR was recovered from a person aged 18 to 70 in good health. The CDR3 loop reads CASSYARIGKNIQYF. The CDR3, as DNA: TGTGCCAGCAGTTACGCCAGGATAGGCAAAAACATTCAGTACTTC.